This TCR beta chain is from a study of blood T cell repertoires in COVID-19. At the level of the study: The samples span acute and convalescent COVID-19 from the United States, Italy and Spain.

J lost 6 bases, V lost 6 bases, and 3 bases had no gene match. Germline V gene sequence: CDR1 MNHNY, CDR2 SVGAGI (reference sequence). CDR3 length: 14 amino acids. The authors' processing: Counts of nucleated cells, estimated from reference gene primer amplification, were obtained. Data came from immunoSEQ multiplex PCR; TCRdb stores just in-frame clones and leaves some out. V and J calls and clone size are those listed in that table; D and trimming were worked out from the DNA. The data show 110,000 to 150,000 clones, approximately 82% seen once. The chain carries TRBV6-6 and TRBJ1-5, with 12 bases lining up with TRBD1. Source material: peripheral blood. The source of this sequence is a man in his fifties or sixties with active or convalescent COVID-19. The CDR3 is CASRGTGGGQPQHF. In DNA, the CDR3 is TGTGCCAGCAGAGGGACAGGGGGCGGTCAGCCCCAGCATTTT.